This T cell receptor (beta chain) emerged from a study of blood T cell repertoires in COVID-19. Study overall: Sites across the United States, Italy and Spain contributed samples from acute and convalescent COVID-19.

In the study's own analysis: Quantification of nucleated cells was approximated via reference gene primer amplification. Assay used: immunoSEQ multiplex PCR; TCRdb lists only in-frame clones, some missing. The DNA gave D and trimming, while V, J and clone size come from that table. The repertoire has around 220,000 clones, 65% to 85% of them found once; the top ten carry around 6.5%. Germline trimming cut 2 bases from V and 6 bases from J; bases unmatched to any gene: 12. In germline, CDR1 is LGHDT, CDR2 YNNKEL (reference sequence). The CDR3 sequence is 17 residues long. Enrolled through a virtual design, the participants were between about 18 and 100 years of age and came from under 30 US areas. Assignments of participants to cohorts depended upon their own reported clinical history.

Input material: PBMCs or T cells enriched from blood (not recorded which). The origin of this receptor is a woman between 40 and 55 years old who had recovered from COVID-19. The chain is built from TRBV3-1 (or the pseudogene TRBV3-2) and TRBJ2-3; TRBD1 aligns across 9 bases. CDR3 in amino acids: CASSQPQRDRVADTQYF. The DNA for the CDR3 is TGTGCCAGCAGCCAACCGCAGCGGGACAGGGTAGCGGATACGCAGTATTTT.